The 24 T cell receptor beta chains given below trace back to one sample, sequenced in a study of cytomegalovirus exposure and HLA in healthy donors. Sequenced by immunoSEQ multiplex PCR; TCRdb stores in-frame clones only, minus some. The sample carries approximately 150,000 clones, around nine tenths recorded once. The sample comprised PBMCs. Receptors were obtained from a woman aged 25 to 45 in good health and CMV-seronegative.

This chain uses TRBV4-3 with TRBJ2-2; no clear D gene. The V gene lost 2 bases and the J gene lost 1 base, with 5 bases spanning the gap. In germline, CDR1 is LGHNA, CDR2 YSLEER. The CDR3 is made up of 14 amino acids. The CDR3 nucleotides read TGCGCCAGCAGCCAAACACAGAACACCGGGGAGCTGTTTTTT. This encodes CASSQTQNTGELFF.

This chain links TRBV4-3 with TRBJ1-6, with D possibly matching TRBD1 (6 bases). The germline gives CDR1 LGHNA, CDR2 YSLEER. The CDR3 is 16 amino acids. V was cut by 3 bases and J by 0 bases, with 9 bases left in between. CDR3 nucleotides: TGCGCCAGCAGCCAGGGGGCTAGCTCCTATAATTCACCCCTCCACTTT. Translation: CASSQGASSYNSPLHF.

In its sample, this clone was seen once. V usage is TRBV5-1 and J usage is TRBJ2-1, with 9 bases lining up with TRBD1. CDR3 length equals 16 residues. Germline assignment: CDR1 SGHRS and CDR2 YFSETQ. J gave up 10 bases and V 3 bases, and 14 bases lay outside the gene matches. CDR3 sequence: CASSSRRTGEVGEQFF. The CDR3 DNA reads TGCGCCAGCAGCTCCCGTCGGACAGGGGAGGTGGGAGAGCAGTTCTTC. Based on the CDR3 plus reference TRBV5-1 and TRBJ2-1, the full variable domain is KAGVTQTPRYLIKTRGQQVTLSCSPISGHRSVSWYQQTPGQGLQFLFEYFSETQRNKGNFPGRFSGRQFSNSRSEMNVSTLELGDSALYLCASSSRRTGEVGEQFFGPGTRLTVL.

The rearrangement uses TRBV25-1 and TRBJ2-3; D not resolved. Trimming shortened V by 4 bases and J by 2 bases, and 7 bases separated the two germline ends. This CDR3 is 13 amino acids long. The germline gives CDR1 MGHDK, CDR2 SYGVNS. The chain's CDR3 is CASSVPFTDTQYF. The CDR3 DNA follows: TGTGCCAGCAGTGTCCCATTCACAGATACGCAGTATTTT.

This rearrangement joins TRBV6-1 to TRBJ2-5, with TRBD2 matching over 11 bases. The trim removed 1 base at V and 0 bases at J, leaving 4 bases unmatched. The CDR3 has 17 amino acids. Germline loops: CDR1 MNHNS, CDR2 SASEGT. The CDR3 reads CASSEEGTSGHQETQYF. CDR3 DNA: TGTGCCAGCAGTGAAGAAGGGACTAGCGGCCACCAAGAGACCCAGTACTTC.

Written as DNA, the CDR3 is TGTGCCAGCAGGGGGGGGACAGGGATCGCTGGGGAGCTGTTTTTT. Amino acid sequence: CASRGGTGIAGELFF. V usage is TRBV2 and J usage is TRBJ2-2; 9 positions match TRBD1. CDR3 length: 15 amino acids. CDR1 and CDR2 from the germline V gene are SNHLY and FYNNEI. Unmatched junction bases numbered 10, after V lost 6 bases and J lost 8 bases.

J is TRBJ2-1 and V is TRBV30, with a tentative D call TRBD2 (6 bases). The germline CDR1 and CDR2 sequences are GTSNPN and SVGIG (reference sequence). The CDR3 runs 14 residues. V was shortened by 2 bases and J by 9 bases, with 17 bases between the two germline ends. DNA of the CDR3: TGTGCCTGGAGTCCCATACGGGGGATTGCTGAGCAGTTCTTC. Its protein is CAWSPIRGIAEQFF.

This clone has a single count. This rearrangement joins TRBV5-1 to TRBJ2-1, with 8 nucleotides matching TRBD2. The V gene end was trimmed by 1 base and the J gene end by 4 bases; junction bases not matched to a gene: 13. The CDR3 contains 18 residues. CDR1 and CDR2 (germline): SGHRS, YFSETQ. CDR3 amino acids: CASSLRRAGSGGYNEQFF. Written as DNA, the CDR3 is TGCGCCAGCAGCTTGAGGCGAGCTGGTTCGGGGGGGTACAATGAGCAGTTCTTC.

V gene TRBV7-6 combines with J gene TRBJ2-7, with D tentatively TRBD1 (5 bases). This CDR3 comprises 12 residues. V was pared by 5 bases and J by 3 bases, with 8 bases between. The germline V gene has CDR1 SGHVS and CDR2 FNYEAQ. In DNA, the CDR3 is TGTGCCAGCAGCGGAGACAGCTACGAGCAGTACTTC. Its translation is CASSGDSYEQYF.

This rearrangement joins TRBV5-1 to TRBJ2-7, with TRBD2 identical over 11 bases. Unmatched junction bases numbered 4, after V lost 5 bases and J lost 3 bases. The CDR3 extends over 14 amino acids. Germline CDR1 reads SGHRS; CDR2 reads YFSETQ. CDR3 DNA sequence: TGCGCCAGCAGTTATACTAGCGGGGGCTACGAGCAGTACTTC. Translation: CASSYTSGGYEQYF.

The J gene is TRBJ1-5, the V gene TRBV6-5, with D uncertain. The germline gives CDR1 MNHEY, CDR2 SVGAGI. The CDR3 consists of 13 residues. V lost 3 bases and J lost 8, with 11 bases in between. The CDR3 region is CASSYATGEPQHF. CDR3 DNA sequence: TGTGCCAGCAGTTATGCGACGGGTGAGCCCCAGCATTTT.

This clone was observed a handful of times. This chain uses TRBV6-5 with TRBJ1-2, with 7 nucleotides matching TRBD1. This CDR3 is 12 amino acids long. V lost 6 bases to trimming and J lost 8 bases; unmatched junction nucleotides: 6. Per the germline V gene, CDR1 is MNHEY and CDR2 is SVGAGI. The CDR3 here is CASRITGEGYTF. The CDR3 nucleotides are TGTGCCAGCAGGATTACAGGGGAAGGCTACACCTTC.

The V and J genes are TRBV5-1 and TRBJ2-3; 9 nucleotides match TRBD1. CDR3 length: 16 residues. Trimming at V came to 2 bases and at J to 5 bases, leaving 9 bases not matched to a gene. Germline CDR1 is SGHRS and CDR2 is YFSETQ. The CDR3 DNA reads TGCGCCAGCAGCTTCCTTCCGGGACAGGGAGTAGATACGCAGTATTTT. Its translation is CASSFLPGQGVDTQYF.

This clone was counted only a few times. The chain joins TRBV10-3 to TRBJ1-2; 7 positions agree with TRBD1. Germline V gene lookup returns CDR1 ENHRY and CDR2 SYGVKD. The CDR3 sequence is 12 residues long. With V trimmed by 6 bases and J by 8 bases, 6 bases remained unmatched. The CDR3: CAISRDRDGYTF. For the CDR3, the DNA is TGTGCCATCAGCAGAGACAGGGACGGCTACACCTTC.

The rearrangement links TRBV5-1 to TRBJ2-1; the match to TRBD1 covers 7 bases. Losses at the gene ends were 1 base for V and 8 bases for J; bases not matched to a gene: 6. The CDR3 totals 14 residues. Germline CDR1 reads SGHRS; CDR2 reads YFSETQ. In nucleotides, the CDR3 is TGCGCCAGCAGCTTGAGAACAGGGGCCGATGAGCAGTTCTTC. Translation: CASSLRTGADEQFF.

J is TRBJ2-1 and V is TRBV2, with D possibly being TRBD2 (6 bases). Germline V lookup: CDR1 SNHLY, CDR2 FYNNEI. This CDR3 comprises 15 residues. The ends were cut back, 5 bases at V and 6 bases at J, with 17 bases in the middle. This CDR3 reads CASSFRLVIANEQFF. As DNA, the CDR3 is TGTGCCAGCAGTTTCCGACTAGTTATTGCCAATGAGCAGTTCTTC.

The chain combines TRBV25-1 with TRBJ2-5, with 7 nucleotides matching TRBD2. The CDR3 has 16 residues. J gave up 1 base and V 1 base, and 6 bases lay outside the gene matches. Germline assignment: CDR1 MGHDK and CDR2 SYGVNS. The CDR3 is CASSEWGSGGQETQYF. For the CDR3, the DNA is TGTGCCAGCAGTGAATGGGGGTCGGGGGGCCAAGAGACCCAGTACTTC.

V is TRBV6-1 and J is TRBJ2-2; TRBD1 matches 7 bases. There are 14 residues in the CDR3. J gave up 7 bases and V 2 bases, and 4 bases lay outside the gene matches. CDR1 is MNHNS and CDR2 is SASEGT in the germline V gene. CDR3 nucleotides: TGTGCCAGCAGTGAACTACAGGGGTTCGGGGAGCTGTTTTTT. As protein: CASSELQGFGELFF.

The V call is TRBV6-6, the J call TRBJ1-2; 8 positions match TRBD1. V dropped 4 bases and J dropped 5; count of bases not matched to a gene: 9. The CDR3 has 15 residues. The germline gives CDR1 MNHNY, CDR2 SVGAGI (reference sequence). This CDR3 is CASSLRQGIKYGYTF. CDR3 coding DNA: TGTGCCAGCAGTTTACGACAGGGGATTAAGTATGGCTACACCTTC.

The rearrangement links TRBV5-1 to TRBJ2-1; TRBD2 matches at 7 bases. J gave up 4 bases and V 0 bases, and 4 bases lay outside the gene matches. This CDR3 region has 15 residues. Germline-derived CDR1 and CDR2 are SGHRS and YFSETQ. The chain's CDR3 is CASSLESSGYNEQFF. The CDR3 nucleotides are TGCGCCAGCAGCTTGGAGTCTAGCGGATACAATGAGCAGTTCTTC.

The chain joins TRBV5-1 to TRBJ1-1; D gene uncertain. Germline V gene lookup returns CDR1 SGHRS and CDR2 YFSETQ. This CDR3 has 13 residues. The V end was cut by 3 bases, the J end by 1 base, with 7 bases between. The CDR3 nucleotides are TGCGCCAGCAGCTACACAGAGAACACTGAAGCTTTCTTT. It yields the protein CASSYTENTEAFF.

The gene calls are TRBV11-2 and TRBJ2-7; 11 nucleotides line up with TRBD1. With V trimmed by 5 bases and J by 2 bases, 11 bases remained unmatched. Germline V gives CDR1 SGHAT, CDR2 FQNNGV. The CDR3 is 17 residues long. The CDR3 sequence: CASSLRDRGNLPYEQYF. In DNA, the CDR3 is TGTGCCAGCAGCCTCCGGGACAGGGGGAACCTACCCTACGAGCAGTACTTC. The variable domain in full, with the rest retrieved from reference TRBV11-2 and TRBJ2-7, is EAGVAQSPRYKIIEKRQSVAFWCNPISGHATLYWYQQILGQGPKLLIQFQNNGVVDDSQLPKDRFSAERLKGVDSTLKIQPAKLEDSAVYLCASSLRDRGNLPYEQYFGPGTRLTVT.

This chain connects TRBV19 to TRBJ2-3; 8 bases line up with TRBD1. The trim removed 9 bases at V and 5 bases at J, leaving 7 bases unmatched. This CDR3 has 13 residues. Germline CDR1 reads LNHDA; CDR2 reads SQIVND (reference sequence). The DNA for the CDR3 is TGTGCCAGCGAGGACAGGGTAGGAGATACGCAGTATTTT. Translated: CASEDRVGDTQYF.

The rearrangement uses TRBV19 and TRBJ2-1; TRBD2 matches 8 bases. The V gene end was trimmed by 1 base and the J gene end by 7 bases; junction bases not matched to a gene: 9. Germline CDR1 and CDR2: LNHDA and SQIVND (reference sequence). This CDR3 has 16 residues. In nucleotides, the CDR3 is TGTGCCAGTAGTATAGCGGGCCGGGGGGGCGATAATGAGCAGTTCTTC. As protein: CASSIAGRGGDNEQFF.